The count of the clone carrying this T cell receptor beta chain is one. In germline, CDR1 is SQVTM, CDR2 ANQGSEA. V was clipped by 3 bases and J by 3 bases, with 13 bases between them. The CDR3 covers 14 residues. The repertoire was sequenced with immunoSEQ multiplex PCR; TCRdb's copy has only in-frame clones and lacks some. The sample contains 35,000 to 40,000 clones, approximately 82% of which appear only once. These data are taken from a study of glioma-infiltrating T cells after dendritic cell vaccination. The chain combines TRBV29-1 with TRBJ2-3; possibly TRBD2 for D (6 bases). This specimen consisted of blood, obtained before dendritic cell vaccination. The receptor's source is a human donor with glioblastoma. CDR3 region: CSVEAGRGTDTQYF. CDR3 nucleotide sequence: TGCAGCGTTGAGGCAGGCCGGGGGACAGATACGCAGTATTTT.